This TCR beta chain was identified in a study of T cells in Graves' hyperthyroidism and ophthalmopathy. This clonotype has a handful of counts. Disease duration under 2 months; hyperthyroidism patients were aged 18 to 65. Trimming cost V 2 bases and J 3 bases; bases outside gene matches: 6. CDR1 is SGHTA, CDR2 FQGNSA, per germline. The CDR3 runs to 15 residues. RNA transcripts provided the source from which TCR beta CDR3 regions were amplified. During a first-round RT-PCR of the TCR CDR3, the HTBI primer set was used. TCRdb used MiXCR to reprocess the multiplex PCR reads, holding one entry per CDR3 protein. Among roughly 580,000 distinct CDR3 sequences listed, just over 45% were seen once.

This TCR came from a woman aged 18-29 years with Graves' hyperthyroidism. The rearrangement uses TRBV7-2 and TRBJ2-7; 8 bases agree with TRBD2. The sequencing input was peripheral blood or thyroid tissue (not recorded which). The CDR3, as DNA: TGTGCCAGCAGCTTAAACAGCGGGAGTTTCTACGAGCAGTACTTC. Its translation: CASSLNSGSFYEQYF.